The clone carrying this T cell receptor beta chain was recorded once. Germline V gives CDR1 MNHEY, CDR2 SMNVEV (reference sequence). The CDR3 runs to 16 residues. Trimming took 2 bases from V and 0 from J, leaving 11 bases between them. In the authors' methods: Amplifying reference gene primers gave estimates of nucleated cell counts. Some clones are missing from TCRdb's copy, which holds only in-frame ones; the method was immunoSEQ multiplex PCR. The V and J calls and clone size were taken over from that table, and D and trimming were inferred from the DNA. The profile shows 140,000 or so clones, about 90% of them singletons. These data belong to a study of blood T cell repertoires in COVID-19. Study-level information: Nucleic acid was either cDNA or gDNA, and it came from T cells, B-cell-depleted T cells, or PBMCs.

The sequencing sample was made of peripheral blood. This sequence was found in a man aged 50 to 60 who had recovered from COVID-19. The gene calls are TRBV27 and TRBJ1-5; D unclear. This chain's CDR3 is CASSLRGGFSNQPQHF. CDR3 sequence (DNA): TGTGCCAGCAGTTTACGCGGCGGGTTTAGCAATCAGCCCCAGCATTTT.